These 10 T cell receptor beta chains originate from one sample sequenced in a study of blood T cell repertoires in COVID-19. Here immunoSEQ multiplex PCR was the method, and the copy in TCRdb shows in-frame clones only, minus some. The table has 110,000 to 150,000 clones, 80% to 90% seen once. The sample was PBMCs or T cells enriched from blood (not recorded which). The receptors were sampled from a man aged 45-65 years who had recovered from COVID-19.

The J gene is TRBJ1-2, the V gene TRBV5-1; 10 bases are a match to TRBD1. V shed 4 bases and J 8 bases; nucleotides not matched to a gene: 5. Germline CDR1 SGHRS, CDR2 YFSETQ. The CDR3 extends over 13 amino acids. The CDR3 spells CASSTGTGEGYTF. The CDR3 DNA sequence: TGCGCCAGCAGCACGGGGACAGGGGAAGGCTACACCTTC.

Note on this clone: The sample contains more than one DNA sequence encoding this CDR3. CDR3 in DNA: TGTGCCAGCAGCTTGGTTGGGGAGGACACTGAAGCTTTCTTT. It specifies CASSLVGEDTEAFF. The chain links TRBV5-4 to TRBJ1-1; D not certain. V was cut by 0 bases and J by 3 bases, with 9 bases left in between. The germline V gene encodes CDR1 SGHNT and CDR2 YYREEE (reference sequence). This CDR3 has 14 residues.

The CDR3 here is CASSELAGTYNEQFF. In nucleotides, the CDR3 is TGTGCCAGCAGTGAACTAGCGGGGACGTACAATGAGCAGTTCTTC. The chain joins TRBV2 to TRBJ2-1; TRBD2 aligns across 9 bases. Germline CDR1 and CDR2: SNHLY and FYNNEI. Trimming removed 2 bases from V and 4 bases from J; junction bases left unmatched: 3. This CDR3 region has 15 residues.

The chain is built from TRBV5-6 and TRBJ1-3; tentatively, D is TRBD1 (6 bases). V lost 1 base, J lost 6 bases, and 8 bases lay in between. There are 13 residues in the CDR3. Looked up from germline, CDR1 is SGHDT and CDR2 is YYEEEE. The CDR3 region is CASSLTGTNTIYF. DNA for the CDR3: TGTGCCAGCAGCTTGACAGGGACAAACACCATATATTTT.

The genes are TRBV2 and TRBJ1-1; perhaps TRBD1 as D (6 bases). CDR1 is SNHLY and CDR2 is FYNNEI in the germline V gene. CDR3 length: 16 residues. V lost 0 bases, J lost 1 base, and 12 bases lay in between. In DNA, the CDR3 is TGTGCCAGCAGTGAAGCGCTTCGGACAGCGAACACTGAAGCTTTCTTT. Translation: CASSEALRTANTEAFF. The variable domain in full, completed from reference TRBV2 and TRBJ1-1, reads EPEVTQTPSHQVTQMGQEVILRCVPISNHLYFYWYRQILGQKVEFLVSFYNNEISEKSEIFDDQFSVERPDGSNFTLKIRSTKLEDSAMYFCASSEALRTANTEAFFGQGTRLTVV.

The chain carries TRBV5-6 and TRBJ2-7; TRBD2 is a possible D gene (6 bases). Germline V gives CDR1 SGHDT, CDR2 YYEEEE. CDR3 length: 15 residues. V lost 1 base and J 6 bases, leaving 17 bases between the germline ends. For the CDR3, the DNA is TGTGCCAGCAGCTTGTTTCCGGGCCTAGCGTCCGAGCAGTACTTC. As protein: CASSLFPGLASEQYF.

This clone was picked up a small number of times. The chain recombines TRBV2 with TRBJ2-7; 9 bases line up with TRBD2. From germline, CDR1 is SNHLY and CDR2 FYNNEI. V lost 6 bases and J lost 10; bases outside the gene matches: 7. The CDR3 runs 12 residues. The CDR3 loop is CASRDSGRTQYF. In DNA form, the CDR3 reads TGTGCCAGCAGGGATAGCGGGAGAACTCAGTACTTC.

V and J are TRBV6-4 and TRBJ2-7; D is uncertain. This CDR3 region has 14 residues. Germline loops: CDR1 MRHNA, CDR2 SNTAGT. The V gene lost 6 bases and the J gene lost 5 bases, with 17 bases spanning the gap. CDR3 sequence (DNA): TGTGCCAGCAGCCAAATCCCCATGAGCGACGAGCAGTACGTC. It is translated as CASSQIPMSDEQYV.

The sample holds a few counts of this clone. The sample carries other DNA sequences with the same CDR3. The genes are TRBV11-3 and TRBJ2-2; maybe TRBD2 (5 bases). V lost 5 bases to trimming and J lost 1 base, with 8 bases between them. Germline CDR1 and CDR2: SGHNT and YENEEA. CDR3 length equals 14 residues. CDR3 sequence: CASSPRGNTGELFF. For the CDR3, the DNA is TGTGCCAGCAGCCCCCGGGGGAACACCGGGGAGCTGTTTTTT.

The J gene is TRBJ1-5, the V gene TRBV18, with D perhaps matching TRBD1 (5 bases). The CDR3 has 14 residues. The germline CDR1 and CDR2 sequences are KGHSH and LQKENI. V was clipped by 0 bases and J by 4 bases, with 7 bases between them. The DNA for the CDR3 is TGTGCCAGCTCACCACCGGGGGGAAATCAGCCCCAGCATTTT. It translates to CASSPPGGNQPQHF. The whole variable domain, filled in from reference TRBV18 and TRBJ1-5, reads NAGVMQNPRHLVRRRGQEARLRCSPMKGHSHVYWYRQLPEEGLKFMVYLQKENIIDESGMPKERFSAEFPKEGPSILRIQQVVRGDSAAYFCASSPPGGNQPQHFGDGTRLSIL.